The 30 T cell receptor beta chains below were found in one sample sequenced in a study of blood T cell repertoires in COVID-19. Only in-frame clones appear in the TCRdb table, and some are missing; sequencing was by immunoSEQ multiplex PCR. The data contain about 190,000 clones, more than 85% of them singletons. The sequenced sample was peripheral blood. These TCRs come from a man aged 30 to 45 with acute or convalescent COVID-19.

The V gene is TRBV11-3, the J gene TRBJ2-7, with D possibly TRBD2 on 5 matching bases. CDR1 and CDR2 from the germline V gene are SGHNT and YENEEA. Trimming took off 1 base at V and 5 bases at J, with 9 bases between the two ends. The CDR3 contains 13 residues. The CDR3 coding sequence is TGTGCCAGCAGCTTAGGGGCCGGGAACGAGCAGTACTTC. Protein sequence: CASSLGAGNEQYF.

J is TRBJ2-5 and V is TRBV28; TRBD2 is a possible D gene (6 bases). This CDR3 is built from 14 residues. Per the germline V gene, CDR1 is MDHEN and CDR2 is SYDVKM. V lost 4 bases and J 4 bases, leaving 13 bases between the germline ends. The CDR3 bases are TGTGCCAGCAGTTCCCCCGGGACTGCAGAGACCCAGTACTTC. Its protein product is CASSSPGTAETQYF.

The genes are TRBV1 and TRBJ1-4; TRBD1 was called by the table and not checked on the DNA. TRBV1 represents a pseudogene. This CDR3 contains 17 residues. This CDR3 is CTSSQKGGQGMGEKLFF. The CDR3 coding sequence is TGCACCAGCAGCCAAAAGGGGGGACAGGGGATGGGTGAAAAACTGTTTTTT.

The chain couples TRBV7-2 to TRBJ1-3; no reliable D call. With 5 bases removed from V and 0 bases from J, the gap between germline ends came to 8 bases. The CDR3 is made up of 14 amino acids. Germline CDR1 is SGHTA and CDR2 is FQGNSA. The CDR3 sequence is CASSPSPSGNTIYF. DNA of the CDR3: TGTGCCAGCAGCCCCTCTCCCTCTGGAAACACCATATATTTT.

This chain links TRBV28 with TRBJ1-1, with unresolved D. The germline CDR1 and CDR2 sequences are MDHEN and SYDVKM. This CDR3 region has 13 residues. Trimming shortened V by 8 bases and J by 6 bases, and 16 bases separated the two germline ends. The CDR3 DNA reads TGTGCCAGCTACGACACCCAATCGGCTGAAGCTTTCTTT. This sequence encodes CASYDTQSAEAFF.

The V gene is TRBV3-1 (or the pseudogene TRBV3-2), the J gene TRBJ1-5; D gene ambiguous. Germline loops: CDR1 LGHDT, CDR2 YNNKEL (reference sequence). With 4 bases removed from V and 2 bases from J, the gap between germline ends came to 15 bases. The length of the CDR3 is 16 residues. CDR3 coding DNA: TGTGCCAGCAGCCCAGACACGACACGCCGCAATCAGCCCCAGCATTTT. This encodes CASSPDTTRRNQPQHF.

V gene TRBV5-5 combines with J gene TRBJ2-1; a weak D match, TRBD2 (5 bases). The CDR3 is made up of 14 amino acids. Trimming pared 6 bases from V and 5 bases from J, leaving 15 bases between. The germline gives CDR1 SGHKS, CDR2 YYEKEE (reference sequence). CDR3 amino acids: CASTPPGRHNEQFF. CDR3 DNA sequence: TGTGCCAGCACCCCCCCGGGGAGACACAATGAGCAGTTCTTC.

The chain recombines TRBV28 with TRBJ1-4, with D unclear. Trimming took off 1 base at V and 8 bases at J, with 11 bases between the two ends. This CDR3 is built from 14 residues. Germline loops: CDR1 MDHEN, CDR2 SYDVKM. The CDR3 loop is CASSLSYPQEKLFF. DNA for the CDR3: TGTGCCAGCAGTTTATCATACCCCCAGGAAAAACTGTTTTTT.

The DNA for the CDR3 is TGTGCCAGCAGCCTAGGATTGTCCTACGAGCAGTACTTC. Protein: CASSLGLSYEQYF. This chain uses TRBV6-5 with TRBJ2-7; D is unclear. The CDR3 has 13 residues. The germline gives CDR1 MNHEY, CDR2 SVGAGI. V was cut by 6 bases and J by 1 base, with 10 bases left in between.

The chain employs TRBV6-1 and TRBJ2-3, with TRBD1 identical over 11 bases. Per the germline V gene, CDR1 is MNHNS and CDR2 is SASEGT. Unmatched junction bases numbered 6, after V lost 4 bases and J lost 0 bases. The CDR3 runs 17 residues. In nucleotides, the CDR3 is TGTGCCAGCAGTGTACGGACAGGGGGCCTTAGCACAGATACGCAGTATTTT. It encodes CASSVRTGGLSTDTQYF.

This rearrangement joins TRBV15 to TRBJ1-5; D is ambiguous. Trimming shortened V by 1 base and J by 7 bases, and 14 bases separated the two germline ends. Germline V CDR1 and CDR2: LNHNV, YYDKDF (reference sequence). There are 15 residues in the CDR3. This CDR3 is CATSRGGGSGQPQHF. For the CDR3, the DNA is TGTGCCACCAGCAGAGGGGGAGGGTCAGGCCAGCCCCAGCATTTT.

The J gene is TRBJ2-2, the V gene TRBV6-5, with TRBD1 matching 9 bases. V was clipped by 6 bases and J by 3 bases; unmatched bases: 2. This CDR3 region has 14 residues. Germline lookup yields CDR1 MNHEY and CDR2 SVGAGI. CDR3 loop: CASRQGADTGELFF. The CDR3 DNA reads as TGTGCCAGCAGACAGGGGGCTGACACCGGGGAGCTGTTTTTT.

V usage is TRBV6-5 and J usage is TRBJ2-5; D might be TRBD1 (6 bases). V shed 8 bases and J shed 1 base, with 11 bases lying between them. Germline V lookup: CDR1 MNHEY, CDR2 SVGAGI. This CDR3 contains 13 residues. The CDR3 region is CASLPDSQETQYF. In nucleotides, the CDR3 is TGTGCCAGCTTACCGGACAGCCAAGAGACCCAGTACTTC.

This chain connects TRBV24-1 to TRBJ2-1; 7 bases are a match to TRBD2. V lost 5 bases and J lost 2; bases outside the gene matches: 5. The CDR3 runs 15 residues. Looked up from germline, CDR1 is KGHDR and CDR2 is SFDVKD. DNA for the CDR3: TGTGCCACCAGTGCCGCCGGGAGGACCTACAATGAGCAGTTCTTC. Protein: CATSAAGRTYNEQFF.

The chain couples TRBV28 to TRBJ2-1; D possibly corresponds to TRBD1 (5 bases). Deletions cut 3 bases from V and 9 bases from J, with 15 bases between. CDR1 is MDHEN, CDR2 SYDVKM, per germline. This CDR3 spans 14 amino acids. CDR3 nucleotides: TGTGCCAGCAGTTTTTCCGGACAAATCGGTGAGCAGTTCTTC. This gives the protein CASSFSGQIGEQFF. Supplemented by reference TRBV28 and TRBJ2-1, the full variable domain reads DVKVTQSSRYLVKRTGEKVFLECVQDMDHENMFWYRQDPGLGLRLIYFSYDVKMKEKGDIPEGYSVSREKKERFSLILESASTNQTSMYLCASSFSGQIGEQFFGPGTRLTVL.

This clone was observed a single time. V is TRBV7-3 and J is TRBJ2-1; 9 bases are shared with TRBD2. In germline, CDR1 is SGHTA, CDR2 FQGTGA. The CDR3 is 15 amino acids. The trim removed 3 bases at V and 4 bases at J, leaving 4 bases unmatched. CDR3 DNA sequence: TGTGCCAGCAGCTTTGCGGGAGGGCTGTACAATGAGCAGTTCTTC. Amino acid sequence: CASSFAGGLYNEQFF.

The chain uses TRBV11-2 and TRBJ1-2; D unresolved. The CDR3 runs to 13 residues. Trimming took off 2 bases at V and 6 bases at J, with 10 bases between the two ends. Germline V lookup: CDR1 SGHAT, CDR2 FQNNGV. CDR3 DNA sequence: TGTGCCAGCAGCTTAATAAGAACAGATGGCTACACCTTC. Its translation: CASSLIRTDGYTF.

The chain is built from TRBV6-5 and TRBJ2-7, with 11 bases fitting TRBD1. V was pared by 7 bases and J by 2 bases, with 4 bases of the junction left unmatched. CDR1 and CDR2 from the germline V gene are MNHEY and SVGAGI. The CDR3 totals 14 residues. CDR3 region: CASKPGQGAYEQYF. CDR3 in DNA: TGTGCCAGCAAACCGGGACAGGGGGCCTACGAGCAGTACTTC.

This chain connects TRBV6-5 to TRBJ1-6; D uncertain. The CDR3 has 16 amino acids. The V gene lost 2 bases and the J gene lost 2 bases, with 10 bases spanning the gap. Germline CDR1 reads MNHEY; CDR2 reads SVGAGI. The CDR3 DNA sequence: TGTGCCAGCAGTTACGGGGAGCGCACCTATAATTCACCCCTCCACTTT. Residues: CASSYGERTYNSPLHF.

A single count supports this clone. The chain recombines TRBV30 with TRBJ1-2; perhaps TRBD1 as D (5 bases). V lost 0 bases to trimming and J lost 5 bases, with 7 bases between them. The CDR3 has 12 amino acids. Germline CDR1 and CDR2: GTSNPN and SVGIG (reference sequence). The CDR3 protein is CAWSVAGYGYTF. In DNA, the CDR3 is TGTGCCTGGAGTGTGGCAGGGTATGGCTACACCTTC.

The chain has TRBV28 and TRBJ1-3; D unresolved. The germline gives CDR1 MDHEN, CDR2 SYDVKM. The length of the CDR3 is 19 residues. The ends were cut back, 6 bases at V and 2 bases at J, with 26 bases in the middle. The CDR3 DNA sequence: TGTGCCAGCAGCCTAGGGTTCGGACGGGGTAAGGAGGCTGGAAACACCATATATTTT. Its protein product is CASSLGFGRGKEAGNTIYF.

The chain employs TRBV6-6 and TRBJ2-4, with D unresolved. CDR1 and CDR2 (germline): MNHNY, SVGAGI (reference sequence). The CDR3 spans 15 residues. Trimming pared 3 bases from V and 2 bases from J, leaving 11 bases between. The DNA for the CDR3 is TGTGCCAGCAGTTATTACGGAGACCCCAAAAACATTCAGTACTTC. This codes for CASSYYGDPKNIQYF.

The chain carries TRBV27 and TRBJ2-7; the D gene is possibly TRBD2 (6 bases). The ends were cut back, 6 bases at V and 2 bases at J, with 20 bases in the middle. The CDR3 has 16 amino acids. CDR1 and CDR2 from the germline V gene are MNHEY and SMNVEV (reference sequence). CDR3 amino acids: CASSQAPIRGAYEQYF. In nucleotides, the CDR3 is TGTGCCAGCAGCCAGGCTCCCATCCGCGGGGCCTACGAGCAGTACTTC.

The chain uses TRBV19 and TRBJ2-4; TRBD2 agrees at 8 bases. The length of the CDR3 is 14 residues. V trimming: 7 bases; J trimming: 9 bases; junction bases outside the gene matches: 11. Germline-derived CDR1 and CDR2 are LNHDA and SQIVND (reference sequence). The CDR3 loop is CASNSRGGLGIQYF. DNA for the CDR3: TGTGCCAGTAACTCCCGGGGGGGTTTGGGCATTCAGTACTTC.

The V gene is TRBV7-2, the J gene TRBJ2-7, with TRBD2 matching over 10 bases. CDR3 length equals 16 residues. Germline trimming cut 0 bases from V and 0 bases from J; bases unmatched to any gene: 2. CDR1 is SGHTA and CDR2 is FQGNSA in the germline V gene. The CDR3 DNA reads TGTGCCAGCAGCTTAGCCCCTAGCGGGGGCTCCTACGAGCAGTACTTC. Encoded protein: CASSLAPSGGSYEQYF.

The chain is built from TRBV27 and TRBJ2-1; no reliable D call. Trimming took 6 bases from V and 2 from J, leaving 8 bases between them. Germline CDR1 MNHEY, CDR2 SMNVEV (reference sequence). The CDR3 is 13 amino acids. The CDR3 reads CASSLVAYNEQFF. The CDR3 nucleotides are TGTGCCAGCAGCCTCGTCGCCTACAATGAGCAGTTCTTC.

V usage is TRBV15 and J usage is TRBJ2-7; possible D gene TRBD2, 6 bases. Germline V gene sequence: CDR1 LNHNV, CDR2 YYDKDF (reference sequence). With 0 bases removed from V and 3 bases from J, the gap between germline ends came to 9 bases. The CDR3 totals 14 residues. The CDR3 nucleotides are TGTGCCACCAGCAGAGAAGCGGGCGACTACGAGCAGTACTTC. Amino acid sequence: CATSREAGDYEQYF.

This chain connects TRBV6-1 to TRBJ1-6; D may be TRBD1 (6 bases). The CDR3 spans 17 residues. Between the trimmed V and J ends, which lost 3 bases and 13 bases, there was a span of 25 bases. The germline V gene encodes CDR1 MNHNS and CDR2 SASEGT. CDR3 DNA: TGTGCCAGCAGTGAGGCGTGGCAGGGGAATTCAATTCACCCCCTCCACTTT. This codes for CASSEAWQGNSIHPLHF.

The J gene is TRBJ1-2, the V gene TRBV28; TRBD1 aligns across 7 bases. Germline CDR1 reads MDHEN; CDR2 reads SYDVKM. The CDR3 has 14 residues. Trimming cost V 4 bases and J 3 bases; bases outside gene matches: 5. CDR3 nucleotide sequence: TGTGCCAGCAGTTCCTCCGGGACAGACTATGGCTACACCTTC. It yields the protein CASSSSGTDYGYTF.

This chain connects TRBV7-9 to TRBJ2-4; 9 bases agree with TRBD1. CDR1 SEHNR and CDR2 FQNEAQ come from the germline V gene (reference sequence). The CDR3 spans 16 residues. J gave up 5 bases and V 1 base, and 6 bases lay outside the gene matches. CDR3 sequence (DNA): TGTGCCAGCAGCTTAGGCTGGACAGGGGACCAAAACATTCAGTACTTC. This translates into CASSLGWTGDQNIQYF.